Listed below are T cell receptor beta chains from one sample, sequenced in a study of tumor and adjacent non-tumor tissue in lung cancer. One entry per CDR3 protein results from TCRdb running MiXCR on the multiplex PCR reads. The data hold about 70,000 distinct CDR3 sequences, with about three quarters observed a single time. Sequencing was performed on lung tumor tissue. The receptors originated from a man in his sixties with non-small cell lung cancer. CDR3s leave out the opening cysteine and the closing phenylalanine or tryptophan.

len | v_gene | CDR3aa
13 | TRBV7-3 | ASSLGARGDQPQH
11 | TRBV11-3 | VSSRDSLSPLH
10 | TRBV11-2 | ASTRGRNTIY
12 | TRBV29-1 | SVAGQQRKYEQY
13 | TRBV6-1 | ASRPTWDSIQPQH
12 | TRBV18 | ASSGTSNSGELF
15 | TRBV6-1 | ASTSSPPRANTGELF
13 | TRBV6-1 | ESSELRQGSGELF
10 | TRBV29-1 | RVETGGGELF
12 | TRBV29-1 | IVVGRGWQEIQY
9 | TRBV20-1 | NAQSQETQY
11 | TRBV28 | ASSWASSQPQY
14 | TRBV20-1 | SATLAGGPEIRELL
15 | TRBV5-5 | ASREDGLAAAFFTQY
11 | TRBV20-1 | SAQRWAAKTQY
14 | TRBV5-4 | AYSPIERESGDTQY
14 | TRBV29-1 | SVEDGLGLAGDEQY
13 | TRBV6-5 | VSSYFRRGGAEAL
13 | TRBV19 | ASSISLSSYNEQF
12 | TRBV20-1 | SVRDDGSNQPQH
14 | TRBV20-1 | SATLAGGPENGELL
11 | TRBV6-6 | VSILNRNQPQH
12 | TRBV28 | ASSDVGVVQTQH
12 | TRBV29-1 | SVGLVEGASVLT
11 | TRBV28 | ASTSSSTDTQY
11 | TRBV6-5 | ASSQTSGYEQY
15 | TRBV7-9 | ASSLQWASVTNQPQH
13 | TRBV20-1 | SARKRGLGTGKLF
14 | TRBV5-1 | ASSPKSQTDQETQY
15 | TRBV12-3/TRBV12-4 | ACSFGRYRDRAYEQY
14 | TRBV6-1 | ASSEIAGVRVETQN
12 | TRBV5-1 | ASSSSGGNTEAF
13 | TRBV10-3 | AISEWISDTDTQY
12 | TRBV5-1 | ASSLGIVYNEQF
11 | TRBV5-5 | ASSLGGSTEAF
14 | TRBV5-1 | ASSLPSLAGADTQF
12 | TRBV10-2 | ASKSGQASATQY
12 | TRBV5-1 | ASRQAVNTGELF
12 | TRBV5-4 | ASSLAQGNYEQN
15 | TRBV5-5 | ASNRNLGQGAFDTQY
15 | TRBV20-1 | RAIPEGTTGWTDTQY
11 | TRBV13 | ASSPSGVGEQY
13 | TRBV30 | AWRASQTGLGGYT